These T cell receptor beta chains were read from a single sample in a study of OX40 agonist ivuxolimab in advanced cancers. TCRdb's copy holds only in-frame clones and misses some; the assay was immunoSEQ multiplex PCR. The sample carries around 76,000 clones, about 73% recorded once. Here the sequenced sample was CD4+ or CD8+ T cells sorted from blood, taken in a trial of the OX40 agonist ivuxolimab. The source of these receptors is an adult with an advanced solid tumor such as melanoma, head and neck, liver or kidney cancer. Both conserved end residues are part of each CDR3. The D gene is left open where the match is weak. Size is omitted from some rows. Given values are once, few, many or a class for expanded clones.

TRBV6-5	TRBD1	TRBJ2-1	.	CASSTRGRAYNEQFF	TGTGCCAGCAGCACAAGGGGGCGAGCCTACAATGAGCAGTTCTTC
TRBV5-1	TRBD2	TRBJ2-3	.	CASSLEASGADTQYF	TGCGCCAGCAGCTTGGAGGCTAGCGGGGCAGATACGCAGTATTTT
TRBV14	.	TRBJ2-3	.	CASSQDLLADTQYF	TGTGCCAGCAGCCAAGATCTGTTGGCAGATACGCAGTATTTT
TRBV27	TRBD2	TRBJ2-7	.	CASSRGTIFYEQYF	TGTGCCAGCAGCCGCGGGACTATCTTCTACGAGCAGTACTTC
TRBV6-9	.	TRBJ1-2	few	CASSHPDRPRGYTF	TGTGCCAGCAGTCACCCCGACAGGCCAAGGGGCTACACCTTC
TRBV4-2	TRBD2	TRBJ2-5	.	CASSQATSGQETQYF	TGTGCCAGCAGCCAGGCGACTAGCGGCCAAGAGACCCAGTACTTC
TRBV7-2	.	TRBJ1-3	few	CASSLGGSRGNTIYF	TGTGCCAGCAGCTTAGGGGGCTCCAGGGGAAACACCATATATTTT
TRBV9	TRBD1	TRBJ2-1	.	CASSPHSGGTGNEQFF	TGTGCCAGCAGCCCCCATTCAGGGGGCACGGGAAATGAGCAGTTCTTC
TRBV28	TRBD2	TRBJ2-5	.	CASTSPSGRARETQYF	TGTGCCAGCACCTCGCCTAGCGGGAGGGCCAGGGAGACCCAGTACTTC
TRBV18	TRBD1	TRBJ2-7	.	CASSPSVDRGEQYF	TGTGCCAGCTCACCGTCGGTAGACAGGGGCGAGCAGTACTTC
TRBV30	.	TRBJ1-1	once	CAWSMGAKGAFF	TGTGCCTGGAGTATGGGGGCCAAGGGAGCTTTCTTT
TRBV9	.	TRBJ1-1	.	CASSVVRHGGRMNTEAFF	TGTGCCAGCAGCGTGGTCCGCCATGGGGGAAGGATGAACACTGAAGCTTTCTTT
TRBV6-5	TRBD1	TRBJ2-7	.	CASSYSGTGGHEQYF	TGTGCCAGCAGTTACTCGGGGACAGGGGGCCACGAGCAGTACTTC
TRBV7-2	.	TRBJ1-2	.	CASSSQTNYGYTF	TGTGCCAGCAGCTCCCAGACTAACTATGGCTACACCTTC
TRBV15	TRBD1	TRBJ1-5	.	CATSREGQARQPQHF	TGTGCCACCAGCAGAGAGGGACAGGCACGACAGCCCCAGCATTTT
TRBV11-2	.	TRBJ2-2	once	CASSFSRRHGELFF	TGTGCCAGCAGCTTCTCACGGCGACACGGGGAGCTGTTTTTT
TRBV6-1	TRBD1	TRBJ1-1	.	CASFPRGPDTEAFF	TGTGCCAGCTTCCCCAGGGGGCCGGACACTGAAGCTTTCTTT
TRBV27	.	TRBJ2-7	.	CASSPWAIPYEQYF	TGTGCCAGCAGTCCCTGGGCCATCCCCTACGAGCAGTACTTC
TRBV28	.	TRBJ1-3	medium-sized	CASSWGDSGNTIYF	TGTGCCAGCAGTTGGGGGGACTCTGGAAACACCATATATTTT
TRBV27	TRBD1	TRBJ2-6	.	CASRPRPGTGGGGANVLTF	TGTGCCAGCAGACCCCGACCCGGGACAGGGGGTGGTGGGGCCAACGTCCTGACTTTC
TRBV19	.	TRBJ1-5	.	CASSGGANSNQPQHF	TGTGCCAGTAGCGGGGGGGCAAATAGCAATCAGCCCCAGCATTTT
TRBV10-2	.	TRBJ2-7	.	CASSDSGGSYEQYF	TGCGCCAGCAGTGACTCGGGCGGCTCCTACGAGCAGTACTTC
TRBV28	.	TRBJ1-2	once	CASSLSQGYGYTF	TGTGCCAGCAGTTTATCGCAGGGTTATGGCTACACCTTC
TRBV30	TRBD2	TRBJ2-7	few	CAWRISGSGRYEQYF	TGTGCCTGGAGGATTAGCGGGAGCGGGCGCTACGAGCAGTACTTC
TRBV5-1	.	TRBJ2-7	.	CASGEQDSYEQYF	TGCGCCAGCGGAGAACAAGACTCCTACGAGCAGTACTTC
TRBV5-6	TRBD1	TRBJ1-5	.	CASSKDTGQHSNQPQHF	TGTGCCAGCAGCAAAGATACGGGACAGCATAGCAATCAGCCCCAGCATTTT
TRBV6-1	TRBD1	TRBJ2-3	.	CASSLDRSTDTQYF	TGTGCCAGCAGTCTGGACAGGTCCACAGATACGCAGTATTTT
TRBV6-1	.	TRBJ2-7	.	CASRRTPEGYEQYF	TGTGCCAGCAGGAGGACACCTGAGGGGTACGAGCAGTACTTC
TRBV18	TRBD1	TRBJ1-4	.	CASSLSGGENEKLFF	TGTGCCAGCTCACTCTCAGGGGGCGAGAATGAAAAACTGTTTTTT
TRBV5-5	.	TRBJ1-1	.	CASSFKRESTEAFF	TGTGCCAGCAGCTTTAAAAGGGAAAGCACTGAAGCTTTCTTT
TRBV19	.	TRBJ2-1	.	CASSQGDRQFF	TGTGCCAGTAGTCAAGGAGATCGGCAGTTCTTC
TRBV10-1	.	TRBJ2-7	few	CASSERKSDEQYF	TGCGCCAGCAGTGAGAGAAAATCGGACGAGCAGTACTTC
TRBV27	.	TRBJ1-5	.	CASSSAGGISNQPQHF	TGTGCCAGCAGTTCCGCGGGCGGTATTAGCAATCAGCCCCAGCATTTT
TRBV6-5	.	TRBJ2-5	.	CASSYSGRETQYF	TGTGCCAGCAGCTACTCGGGGAGAGAGACCCAGTACTTC
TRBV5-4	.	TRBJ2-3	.	CASSSRQAVDTQYF	TGTGCCAGCAGCTCACGACAGGCGGTCGATACGCAGTATTTT
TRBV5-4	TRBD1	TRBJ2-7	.	CASSYRGNEQYF	TGTGCCAGCAGTTACAGGGGCAACGAGCAGTACTTC
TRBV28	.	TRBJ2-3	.	CASSPLGGGALGDTQYF	TGTGCCAGCAGTCCGCTGGGTGGGGGGGCTCTGGGAGATACGCAGTATTTT
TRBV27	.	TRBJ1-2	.	CASRAEDYGYTF	TGTGCCAGCAGGGCAGAGGACTATGGCTACACCTTC
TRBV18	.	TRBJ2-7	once	CASSPQLDSYEQYF	TGTGCCAGCTCACCACAACTCGATAGCTACGAGCAGTACTTC
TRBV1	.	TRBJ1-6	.	CTKPGTKLPDNSPLHF	TGCACCAAGCCCGGGACAAAGCTGCCCGACAATTCACCCCTCCACTTT
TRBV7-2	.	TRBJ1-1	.	CASSLALDLAEAFF	TGTGCCAGCAGCTTAGCGCTGGACCTAGCTGAAGCTTTCTTT
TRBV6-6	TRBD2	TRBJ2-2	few	CASSKTSGTNTGELFF	TGTGCCAGCAGTAAGACTAGCGGAACGAACACCGGGGAGCTGTTTTTT
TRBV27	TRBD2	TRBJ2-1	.	CASSFGLAGSGEQFF	TGTGCCAGCAGTTTTGGGCTAGCGGGAAGTGGTGAGCAGTTCTTC
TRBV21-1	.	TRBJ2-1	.	CASSKAGVSYNEQFF	TGTGCCAGCAGCAAAGCTGGGGTTTCCTACAATGAGCAGTTCTTC
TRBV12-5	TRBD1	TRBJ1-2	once	CASGPQAGGVYGYTF	TGTGCTAGTGGTCCCCAGGCAGGGGGGGTGTATGGCTACACCTTC
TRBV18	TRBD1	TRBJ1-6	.	CASSPFSLGGSNSPLHF	TGTGCCAGCTCACCTTTCTCCTTAGGGGGCAGTAATTCACCCCTCCACTTT
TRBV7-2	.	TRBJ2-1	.	CASSLGQAAKGEQFF	TGTGCCAGCAGCTTAGGGCAGGCCGCCAAGGGTGAGCAGTTCTTC
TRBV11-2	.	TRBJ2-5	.	CASSPSRIQETQYF	TGTGCCAGCAGCCCGTCCCGGATCCAAGAGACCCAGTACTTC
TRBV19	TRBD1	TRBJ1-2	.	CASSIVGTGGDGYTF	TGTGCCAGTAGTATCGTTGGGACAGGGGGGGATGGCTACACCTTC
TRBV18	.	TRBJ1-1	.	CASSNREETFF	TGTGCCAGCTCCAACAGGGAAGAGACTTTCTTT
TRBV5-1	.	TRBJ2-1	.	CASSPPVNNEQFF	TGCGCCAGCAGCCCACCGGTAAACAATGAGCAGTTCTTC
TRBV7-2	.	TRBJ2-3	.	CASSLHSGSSDTQYF	TGTGCCAGCAGCTTACACTCAGGGTCTTCGGATACGCAGTATTTT
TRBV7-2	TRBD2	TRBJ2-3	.	CASSSRLAGGSTDTQYF	TGTGCCAGCAGCTCCCGACTAGCGGGGGGAAGCACAGATACGCAGTATTTT
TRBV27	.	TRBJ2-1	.	CASSSPTGGNEQFF	TGTGCCAGCAGTTCCCCCACCGGGGGAAATGAGCAGTTCTTC
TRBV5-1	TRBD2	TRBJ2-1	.	CASSFLAGEYNEQFF	TGCGCCAGCAGCTTCCTAGCGGGAGAGTACAATGAGCAGTTCTTC
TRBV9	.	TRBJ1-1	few	CASTRGDTEAFF	TGTGCCAGCACCAGAGGAGATACTGAAGCTTTCTTT
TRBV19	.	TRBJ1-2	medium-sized	CASSIGVNYGYTF	TGTGCCAGTAGTATTGGCGTAAACTATGGCTACACCTTC